This T cell receptor beta chain was profiled in a study of blood T cell repertoires in COVID-19. Study in general: Sources were T cells, B-cell-depleted T cells, or PBMCs; the material itself was cDNA or gDNA.

CDR1 SGHVS and CDR2 FQNEAQ come from the germline V gene. CDR3 size: 16 residues. Trimming shortened V by 6 bases and J by 7 bases, and 19 bases separated the two germline ends. Generated by immunoSEQ multiplex PCR, the TCRdb table keeps only in-frame clones and is missing some. The data contain around 220,000 clones, under 95% of them singletons. The clonotype originates from a young woman who had recovered from COVID-19. The sequencing sample was made of PBMCs or T cells enriched from blood (not recorded which). The chain carries TRBV7-8 and TRBJ1-6; weak D call: TRBD1 (6 bases). The CDR3 DNA reads TGTGCCAGCAGGTTTAGGGGCAGGGGAGACAATTCACCCCTCCACTTT. Translated, it gives CASRFRGRGDNSPLHF. Using reference TRBV7-8 and TRBJ1-6 for the parts outside the CDR3, the full variable domain is GAGVSQSPRYKVAKRGQDVALRCDPISGHVSLFWYQQALGQGPEFLTYFQNEAQLDKSGLPSDRFFAERPEGSVSTLKIQRTQQEDSAVYLCASRFRGRGDNSPLHFGNGTRLTVT.